Included here is one T cell receptor beta chain sequence, with context. This clonotype was picked up many times. The specificity of this receptor is unknown. Per-nucleotide qualities are absent, and no much larger clonotype sits a single base away. CDR3 length: 12 amino acids, cysteine to phenylalanine. The CDR3 DNA has 36 bases and is translated from base 1. V was cut back by 2 bases and J by 1 base, leaving a gap of 2 bases between them. Per the germline V gene, SNHLY is the CDR1 and FYNNEI is the CDR2. The data were obtained in a study of T cells in Graves' hyperthyroidism and ophthalmopathy (dated by TCRdb to about 2019). In terms of the full investigation: Peripheral blood samples were taken at initial diagnosis, before any treatment was given. In addition, the study compared T-cell repertoires in thyroid tissue and in blood from five to seven Graves' hyperthyroidism patients. A discovery cohort of about 100 patients, 43 with Graves' ophthalmopathy and approximately 57 with stable Graves' hyperthyroidism, was used to find distinguishing TCR V-J signatures. Prospective prediction of ophthalmopathy was tested in an independent validation cohort of approximately 19 hyperthyroidism patients and some 17 patients who later progressed to ophthalmopathy. The roughly 90 discovery patients were divided at random into training and test sets in a 7:3 ratio. The paper describes TCR Vbeta CDR3 sequencing of roughly 130 peripheral blood samples, made up of 40 to 45 ophthalmopathy patients, some 76 hyperthyroidism patients and approximately 17 progressor patients. Following sampling, methimazole starting at 30 mg daily was given to hyperthyroidism patients, and high-dose intravenous methylprednisolone was given to ophthalmopathy patients.

Results and caveats for the whole study, not just this receptor: A 13 V-J signature model separated ophthalmopathy from stable hyperthyroidism, with around 88% sensitivity and 81.08% specificity in cross-validation and 80%/75% in testing. In validation, the model predicted progression to ophthalmopathy a median of about 5.9 months before onset, with roughly 71% sensitivity and 72.22% specificity. Most expanded thyroid clonotypes (frequency above 0.001) were also detected in blood, suggesting blood repertoires may reflect thyroid immune responses. Sample size was not statistically predetermined, and investigators were not blinded to group allocation.

Stable Graves' hyperthyroidism was defined as the absence of progression to ophthalmopathy over 18 months of follow-up. The hyperthyroidism patients were between 18 and 65 years old and newly diagnosed, with a disease duration of less than 2 months. Exclusion was applied to patients with uncontrolled infections, other autoimmune diseases, pregnancy or lactation. Clinical symptoms, serum thyroxine and TRAb, thyroid ultrasound, and orbital computed tomography formed the basis for the diagnoses. PBMCs were separated from under 12 ml of fresh peripheral blood using Ficoll-Paque density gradient centrifugation. Trizol reagent was used to extract total RNA, and RNA quality was then checked on an Agilent 2100 Bioanalyzer. TCR beta CDR3 regions were amplified from RNA transcripts. A first-round RT-PCR of the TCR CDR3 used the HTBI primer set with the Qiagen OneStep RT-PCR kit. The libraries were constructed in a second round of multiplex PCR and then size-selected and purified. Paired-end sequencing of the libraries was performed with 100 bp reads on an Illumina HiSeq2000. From the authors' description of their analysis: SOAPnuke was used to process the raw data, throwing out any read that contained adapters or uncalled bases, had a mean Phred below 15, or lacked an exact constant-primer or identifier match. High-quality paired reads were merged with COPE v1.2.5, and unique nucleotide sequences were defined as clonotypes. Clonotypes were aligned to IMGT TRBV, TRBD and TRBJ reference segments using MiTCR v1.1. The analysis was restricted to V-J combinations with a frequency above 0.0001, which together covered 99.2% of the repertoires. A TCS score was defined as the ratio between F50 (clonal expansion) and ExV (chaos), using BLOSUM62-based TCRdist between CDR3 peptides within each V-J. Welch's t-statistics and random forest reduced around 520 V-J features to around 14, which were used in a naive Bayes classifier (R e1071). TCRdb reanalyzed the raw reads on its own, using fastp at Q25 for trimming and MiXCR for clone calling, and kept in-frame beta chains. Each CDR3 protein appears once, grouped with its most common genes and DNA. What appears here as the V and J calls and clone size reflects TCRdb's work, not the paper's. The sample contains under 400,000 distinct CDR3 sequences, 15% to 20% of them found a single time. The biggest ten clones account for 45% to 50% of the sample.

The sequence was collected from a woman between 50 and 59 years old with Graves' hyperthyroidism. Here the chain combines TRBV2 and TRBJ1-1; no D gene is confidently identified. The specimen was blood. The DNA sequence is TGTGCCAGCAGTGAAACGAACACTGAAGCTTTCTTT. This sequence encodes CASSETNTEAFF.